This T cell receptor beta chain originates from a study of early T cells in non-severe SARS-CoV-2 infection. Germline CDR1 SGHTA, CDR2 FQGNSA. V lost 7 bases and J lost 0, with 13 bases in between. There are 14 residues in the CDR3. This clonotype has a handful of counts. Unique molecular identifiers tagged individual cDNA molecules. TCRdb reanalysed the 5' RACE reads using MiXCR and keeps one entry per CDR3 protein. This table holds over 60,000 distinct CDR3 sequences, less than 15% found once. Sequencing was carried out using whole blood. This chain uses TRBV7-2 with TRBJ2-7, with D maybe TRBD1 (5 bases). This receptor was identified in an adult who was a healthcare worker with PCR-confirmed SARS-CoV-2 infection or an uninfected control (not recorded which). CDR3 residues: CASTRTPSSYEQYF. The CDR3 DNA sequence: TGTGCCAGCACCCGGACACCGAGCTCCTACGAGCAGTACTTC.